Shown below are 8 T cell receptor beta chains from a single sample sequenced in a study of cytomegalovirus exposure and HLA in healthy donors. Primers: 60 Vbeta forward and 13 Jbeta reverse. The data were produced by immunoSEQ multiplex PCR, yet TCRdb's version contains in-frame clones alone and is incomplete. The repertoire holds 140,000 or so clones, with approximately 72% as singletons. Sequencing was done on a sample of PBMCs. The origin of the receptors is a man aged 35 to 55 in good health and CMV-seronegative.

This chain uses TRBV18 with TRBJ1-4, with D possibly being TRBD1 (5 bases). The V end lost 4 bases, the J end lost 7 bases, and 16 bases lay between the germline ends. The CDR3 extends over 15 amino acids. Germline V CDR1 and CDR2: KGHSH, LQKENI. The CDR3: CASSLNGGFGEKLFF. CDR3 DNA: TGTGCCAGCTCACTGAACGGGGGGTTTGGTGAAAAACTGTTTTTT.

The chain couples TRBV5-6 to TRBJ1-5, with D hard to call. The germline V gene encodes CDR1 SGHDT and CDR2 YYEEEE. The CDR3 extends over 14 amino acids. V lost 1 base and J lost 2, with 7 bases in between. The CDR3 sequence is CASSLWGGNQPQHF. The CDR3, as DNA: TGTGCCAGCAGCTTGTGGGGAGGCAATCAGCCCCAGCATTTT.

The CDR3 nucleotides read TGCGCCAGCAGCTTGAGGCAGGGGAGAAGGGACGAGCAGTACTTC. Amino acids: CASSLRQGRRDEQYF. The chain links TRBV5-1 to TRBJ2-7; TRBD1 might be the D (6 bases). Germline CDR1 is SGHRS and CDR2 is YFSETQ. This CDR3 is built from 15 residues. The V end lost 1 base, the J end lost 5 bases, and 16 bases lay between the germline ends.

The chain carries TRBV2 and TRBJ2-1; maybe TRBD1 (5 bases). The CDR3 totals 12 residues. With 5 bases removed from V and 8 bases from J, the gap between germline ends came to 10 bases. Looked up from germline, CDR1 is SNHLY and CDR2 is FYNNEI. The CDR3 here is CASSIGVDEQFF. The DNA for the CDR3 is TGTGCCAGCAGTATAGGGGTGGATGAGCAGTTCTTC. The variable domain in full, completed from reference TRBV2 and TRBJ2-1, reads EPEVTQTPSHQVTQMGQEVILRCVPISNHLYFYWYRQILGQKVEFLVSFYNNEISEKSEIFDDQFSVERPDGSNFTLKIRSTKLEDSAMYFCASSIGVDEQFFGPGTRLTVL.

The DNA of the CDR3 is TGTGCCAGCAGCTTAACAGGGGACCACAATCAGCCCCAGCATTTT. It encodes CASSLTGDHNQPQHF. This chain joins TRBV7-9 and TRBJ1-5; 7 bases align to TRBD1. The CDR3 has 15 amino acids. J lost 3 bases, V lost 2 bases, and 4 bases had no gene match. Germline V lookup: CDR1 SEHNR, CDR2 FQNEAQ (reference sequence). Full variable domain (rest looked up from reference TRBV7-9 and TRBJ1-5): DTGVSQNPRHKITKRGQNVTFRCDPISEHNRLYWYRQTLGQGPEFLTYFQNEAQLEKSRLLSDRFSAERPKGSFSTLEIQRTEQGDSAMYLCASSLTGDHNQPQHFGDGTRLSIL.

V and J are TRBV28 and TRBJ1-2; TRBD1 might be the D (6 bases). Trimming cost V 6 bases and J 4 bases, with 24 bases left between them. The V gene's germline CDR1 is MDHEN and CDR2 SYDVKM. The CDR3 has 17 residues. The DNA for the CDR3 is TGTGCCAGCAGCCCCGCCTTGGGCAGGGGACGGGGCTATGGCTACACCTTC. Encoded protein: CASSPALGRGRGYGYTF.

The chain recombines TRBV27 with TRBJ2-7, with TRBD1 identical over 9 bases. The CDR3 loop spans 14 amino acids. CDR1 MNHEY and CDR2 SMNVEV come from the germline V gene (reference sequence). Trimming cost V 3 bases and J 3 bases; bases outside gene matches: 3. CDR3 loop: CASSFRTGVYEQYF. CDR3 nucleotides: TGTGCCAGCAGTTTTAGGACAGGGGTCTACGAGCAGTACTTC.

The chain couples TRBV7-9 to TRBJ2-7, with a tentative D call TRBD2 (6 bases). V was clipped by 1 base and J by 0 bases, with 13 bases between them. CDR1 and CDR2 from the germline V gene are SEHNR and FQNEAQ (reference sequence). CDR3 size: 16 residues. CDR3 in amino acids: CASSLVTGDFSYEQYF. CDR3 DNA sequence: TGTGCCAGCAGCTTAGTAACTGGGGACTTCTCCTACGAGCAGTACTTC.